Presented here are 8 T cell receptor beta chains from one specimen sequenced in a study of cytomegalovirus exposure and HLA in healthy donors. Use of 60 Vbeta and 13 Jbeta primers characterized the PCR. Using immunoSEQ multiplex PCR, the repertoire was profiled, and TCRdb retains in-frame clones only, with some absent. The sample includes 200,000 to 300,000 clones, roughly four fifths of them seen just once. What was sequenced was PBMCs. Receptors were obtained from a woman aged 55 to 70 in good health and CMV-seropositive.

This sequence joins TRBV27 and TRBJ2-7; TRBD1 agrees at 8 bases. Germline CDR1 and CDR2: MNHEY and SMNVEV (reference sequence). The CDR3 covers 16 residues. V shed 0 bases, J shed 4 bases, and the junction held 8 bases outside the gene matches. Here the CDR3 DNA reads TGTGCCAGCAGTTTATCTGGGTGGGGACAGGTATACGAGCAGTACTTC. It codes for CASSLSGWGQVYEQYF.

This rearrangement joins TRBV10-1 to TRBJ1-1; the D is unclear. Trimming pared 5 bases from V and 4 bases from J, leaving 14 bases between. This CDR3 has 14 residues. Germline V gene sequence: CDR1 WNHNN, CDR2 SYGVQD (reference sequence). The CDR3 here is CASSPTPRSTEAFF. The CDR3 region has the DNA TGCGCCAGCAGTCCTACCCCGCGGAGCACTGAAGCTTTCTTT.

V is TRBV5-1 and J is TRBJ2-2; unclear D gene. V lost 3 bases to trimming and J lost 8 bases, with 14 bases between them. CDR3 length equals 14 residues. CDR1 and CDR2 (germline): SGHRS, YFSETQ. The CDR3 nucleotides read TGCGCCAGCAGCTCTAACTCGTTCGTGGGGGAGCTGTTTTTT. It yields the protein CASSSNSFVGELFF.

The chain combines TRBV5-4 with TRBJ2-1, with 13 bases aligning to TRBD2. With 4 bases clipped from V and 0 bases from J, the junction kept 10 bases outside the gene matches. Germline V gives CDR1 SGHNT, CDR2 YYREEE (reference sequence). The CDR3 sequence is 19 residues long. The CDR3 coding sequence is TGTGCCAGCAGCCGACGCCCCGGGACTAGCGGGGACTCCTACAATGAGCAGTTCTTC. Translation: CASSRRPGTSGDSYNEQFF.

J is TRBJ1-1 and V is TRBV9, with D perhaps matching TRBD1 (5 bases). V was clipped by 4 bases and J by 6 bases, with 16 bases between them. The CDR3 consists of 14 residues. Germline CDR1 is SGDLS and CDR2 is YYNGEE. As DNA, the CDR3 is TGTGCCAGCAGCCTTCTTTGGGGGGGAGCTGAAGCTTTCTTT. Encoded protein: CASSLLWGGAEAFF.

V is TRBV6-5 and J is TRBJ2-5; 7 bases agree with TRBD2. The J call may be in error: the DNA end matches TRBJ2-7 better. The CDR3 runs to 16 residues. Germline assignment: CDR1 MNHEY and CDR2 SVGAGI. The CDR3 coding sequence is TGTGCCAGCAGCTACACACTAGCGTCCAGCTCCTACGAGCAGTACTTC. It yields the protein CASSYTLASSSYEQYF.

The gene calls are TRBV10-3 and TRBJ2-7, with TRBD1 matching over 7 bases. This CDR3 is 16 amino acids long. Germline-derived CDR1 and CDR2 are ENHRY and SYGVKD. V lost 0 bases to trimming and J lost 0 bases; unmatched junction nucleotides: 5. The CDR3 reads CAISESGQIISYEQYF. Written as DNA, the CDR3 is TGTGCCATCAGTGAGTCGGGACAGATAATCTCCTACGAGCAGTACTTC.

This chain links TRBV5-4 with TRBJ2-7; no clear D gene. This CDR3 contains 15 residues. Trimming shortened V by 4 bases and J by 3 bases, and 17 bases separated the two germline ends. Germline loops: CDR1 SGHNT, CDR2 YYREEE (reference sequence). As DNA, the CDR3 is TGTGCCAGCAGCCGCCCAGGTGATTTGGTCTACGAGCAGTACTTC. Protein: CASSRPGDLVYEQYF.